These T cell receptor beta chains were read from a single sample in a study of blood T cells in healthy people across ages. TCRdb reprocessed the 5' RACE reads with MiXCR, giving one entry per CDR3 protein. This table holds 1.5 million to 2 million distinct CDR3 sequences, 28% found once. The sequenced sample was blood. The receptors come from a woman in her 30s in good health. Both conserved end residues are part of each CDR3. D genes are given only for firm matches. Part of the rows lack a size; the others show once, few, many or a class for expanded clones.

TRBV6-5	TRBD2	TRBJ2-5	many	TGTGCCAGCAGTCCCCGTCTAGCGGGAGTAAGGGAGACCCAGTACTTC	CASSPRLAGVRETQYF
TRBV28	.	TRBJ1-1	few	TGTGCCAGCAGCCCCGGGCCCTACACTGAAGCTTTCTTT	CASSPGPYTEAFF
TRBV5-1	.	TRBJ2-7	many	TGCGCCAGCAGCCCCGAGGGCTATAATTACGAGCAGTACTTC	CASSPEGYNYEQYF
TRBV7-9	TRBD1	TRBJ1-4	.	TGTGCCAGCAGCTTAACGCAGGGGGCAAATGAAAAACTGTTTTTT	CASSLTQGANEKLFF
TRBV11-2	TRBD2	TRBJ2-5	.	TGTGCCAGCAGCCCCGTCCGGGGGGTTGAGACCCAGTACTTC	CASSPVRGVETQYF
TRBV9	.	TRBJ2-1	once	TGTGCCTGCAGCAAAACAGGGAGGGGCAATGAGCAGTTCTTC	CACSKTGRGNEQFF
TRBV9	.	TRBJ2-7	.	TGTGCCAGCAGCGAAGATGGGGACTCCTACGAGCGGTACTTC	CASSEDGDSYERYF
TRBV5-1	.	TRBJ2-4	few	TGCGCCAGCAGCTTGGTGGGCGAAAACATTCAGTACTTC	CASSLVGENIQYF
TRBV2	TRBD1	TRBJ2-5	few	TGTGCCATCCCGGTGGGACAGCAAGAGACCCAGTACTTC	CAIPVGQQETQYF
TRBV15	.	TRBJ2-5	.	TGTGCCACCAGCAGAGGGGGAGTCCAAGAGACCCAGTACTTC	CATSRGGVQETQYF
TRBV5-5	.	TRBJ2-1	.	TGTGCCAGCAGCTTGGAAAGAGCCAGCTCCTACAATGAGCAGTTCTTC	CASSLERASSYNEQFF
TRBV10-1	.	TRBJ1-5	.	TGCGCCAGCGGAACGGTTACCCTCTTGGGACGGACTAATCAGCCCCAGCATTTT	CASGTVTLLGRTNQPQHF
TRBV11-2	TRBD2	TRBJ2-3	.	TGTGCCAGCAGCGTCCGCCGGGGACTAGCGGGGGGTCAACGCAGCACAGATACGCAGTATTTT	CASSVRRGLAGGQRSTDTQYF
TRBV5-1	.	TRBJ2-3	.	TGCGCCAGCAGCACAAGGACGCTTTCTTATTCGCCTAGCACAGATACGCAGTATTTT	CASSTRTLSYSPSTDTQYF
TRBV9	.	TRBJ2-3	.	TGTGCCAGCAGCGTCGGGACTCTTCGCACAGATACGCAGTATTTT	CASSVGTLRTDTQYF
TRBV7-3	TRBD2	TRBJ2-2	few	TGTGCCAGCAGCTTATTTCTAGCGGGGATTGACACCGGGGAGCTGTTTTTT	CASSLFLAGIDTGELFF
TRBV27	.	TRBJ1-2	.	TGTGCCAGCAGTTTCCTTGACAGGTTCAGATATGGCTACACCTTC	CASSFLDRFRYGYTF
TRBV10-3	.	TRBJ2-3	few	TGTGCCATCAGTGAGGGGCCGGATCCCGATACGCAGTATTTT	CAISEGPDPDTQYF
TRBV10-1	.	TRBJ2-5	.	TGCGCCAGCAGGGAGGACCGGACCCAAGAGACCCAGTACTTC	CASREDRTQETQYF
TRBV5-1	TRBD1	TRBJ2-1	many	TGCGCCAGCAGCCTGGGTGGGACAGGAGGGGATGAGCAGTTCTTC	CASSLGGTGGDEQFF
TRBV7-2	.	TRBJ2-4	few	TGTGCCAGCAGCTTAGAGGACCGCCCCGCGAACATTCAGTACTTC	CASSLEDRPANIQYF
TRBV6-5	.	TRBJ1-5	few	TGTGCCAGCAGTTACTCGAACGGTGGGAATCAGCCCCAGCATTTT	CASSYSNGGNQPQHF
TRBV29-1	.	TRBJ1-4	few	TGCAGCGGGGGAGGAACTAATGAAAAACTGTTTTTT	CSGGGTNEKLFF
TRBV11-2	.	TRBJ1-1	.	TGTGCCAGCAGCTTAGATCGGGCGGAAATGAACACTGAAGCTTTCTTT	CASSLDRAEMNTEAFF
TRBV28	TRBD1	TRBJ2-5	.	TGTGCCAGCGTGTCCCCCGGGGACAGTCAAGAGACCCAGTACTTC	CASVSPGDSQETQYF
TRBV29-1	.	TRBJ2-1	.	TGCAGCGTTGAAGAGACACCCCAGACCCAGTTCTTC	CSVEETPQTQFF
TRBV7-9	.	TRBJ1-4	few	TGTGCCAGCAGTCCCCAGGACGGACGCCCTGAAAAACTGTTTTTT	CASSPQDGRPEKLFF
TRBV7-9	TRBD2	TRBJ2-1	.	TGTGCCAGCAGCTTAGGGCTAGCGGGAGTCCGGGGTAGGGATGAGCAGTTCTTC	CASSLGLAGVRGRDEQFF
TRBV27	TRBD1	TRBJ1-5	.	TGTGTCAGCGCGGGACAGGAGAGACTTAATCAGCCCCAGCATTTT	CVSAGQERLNQPQHF
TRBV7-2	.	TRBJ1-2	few	TGTGCCAGCAGCTTAGGAGTTATTAACTATGGCTACACCTTC	CASSLGVINYGYTF
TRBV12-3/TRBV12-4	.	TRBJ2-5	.	TGTGCCAGCAGGGAGGGGGGGTGGAGACAAGAGACCCAGTACTTC	CASREGGWRQETQYF
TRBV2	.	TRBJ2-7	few	TGTGCCAGCACTGTAGGAGACGAGCAGTACTTC	CASTVGDEQYF
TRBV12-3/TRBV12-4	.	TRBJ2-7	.	TGTGCCAACAGTTTGAACGGCTACGAGCAGTACTTC	CANSLNGYEQYF
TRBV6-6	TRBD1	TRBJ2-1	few	TGTGCCAGCAGTTACCGGGGACAGGGCGGCAATGAGCAGTTCTTC	CASSYRGQGGNEQFF
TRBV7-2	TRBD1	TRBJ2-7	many	TGTGCCAGCAGGACAGGGGGCTCGTACGAGCAGTACTTC	CASRTGGSYEQYF
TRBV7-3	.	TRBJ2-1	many	TGTGCCAGCAGGACCGGGACCTTACCCAATGAGCAGTTCTTC	CASRTGTLPNEQFF